The clone carrying this T cell receptor beta chain has a count of ten or more. Its antigen is as yet unknown. This specimen comes from a study of T-cell reconstitution after alpha-beta-depleted transplantation in children. V lost 0 bases to trimming and J lost 4 bases, with 21 bases between them. This CDR3 contains 18 residues. Germline V gene lookup returns CDR1 MNHEY and CDR2 SVGAGI. Preparation of the TCRbeta library was carried out with unique molecular identifiers. TCRdb processed the PCR reads anew with MiXCR; each CDR3 protein has one entry. Of about 200,000 distinct CDR3 sequences listed, roughly 6% are singletons. Overall study results and limits: The study traced high day-60 TCRbeta diversity in some patients to surviving recipient T cells and thymic progenitors.

This clonotype originated in a girl under two years old with combined immunodeficiency, due to receive a stem cell transplant. Here the sequenced sample was PBMCs, taken before TCRalphabeta/CD19-depleted stem cell transplant. The chain employs TRBV6-5 and TRBJ1-2; D unclear. The CDR3 nucleotides read TGTGCCAGCAGTTACTCGAAGTGGCAGAGCGCGGTCGCCTATGGCTACACCTTC. It codes for CASSYSKWQSAVAYGYTF.